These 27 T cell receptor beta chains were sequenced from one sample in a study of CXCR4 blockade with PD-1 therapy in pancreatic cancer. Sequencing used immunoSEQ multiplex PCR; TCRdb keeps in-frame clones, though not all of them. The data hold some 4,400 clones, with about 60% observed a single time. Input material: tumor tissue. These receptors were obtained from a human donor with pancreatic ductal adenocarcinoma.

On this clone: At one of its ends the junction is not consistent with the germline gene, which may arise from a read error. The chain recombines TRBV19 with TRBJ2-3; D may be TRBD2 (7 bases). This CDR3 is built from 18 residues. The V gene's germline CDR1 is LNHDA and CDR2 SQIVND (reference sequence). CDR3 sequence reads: CASSTTGGGGGAGDMQYF. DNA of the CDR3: TGTGCCAGTAGTACCACCGGAGGTGGTGGGGGGGCTGGAGATATGCAGTATTTT.

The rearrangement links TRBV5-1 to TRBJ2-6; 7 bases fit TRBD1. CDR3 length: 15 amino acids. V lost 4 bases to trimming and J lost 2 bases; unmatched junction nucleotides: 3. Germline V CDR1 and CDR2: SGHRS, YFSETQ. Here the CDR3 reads CASSQGGPGANVLTF. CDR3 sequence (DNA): TGCGCCAGCAGCCAAGGGGGCCCTGGGGCCAACGTCCTGACTTTC.

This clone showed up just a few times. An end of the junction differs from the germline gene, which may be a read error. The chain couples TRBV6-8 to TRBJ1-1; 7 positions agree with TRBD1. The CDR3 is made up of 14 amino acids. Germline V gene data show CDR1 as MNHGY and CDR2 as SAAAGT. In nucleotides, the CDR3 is TGTGCCATCAGTGCTACAGGGGCGAACACTGAAGCTTTCTTT. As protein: CAISATGANTEAFF.

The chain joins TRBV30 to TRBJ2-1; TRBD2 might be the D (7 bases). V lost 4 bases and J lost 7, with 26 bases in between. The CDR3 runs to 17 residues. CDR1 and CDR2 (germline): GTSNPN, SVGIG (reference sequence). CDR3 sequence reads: CAWTQGRGREGRNEQFF. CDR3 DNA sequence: TGTGCCTGGACCCAGGGGAGGGGTAGAGAGGGGCGTAATGAGCAGTTCTTC.

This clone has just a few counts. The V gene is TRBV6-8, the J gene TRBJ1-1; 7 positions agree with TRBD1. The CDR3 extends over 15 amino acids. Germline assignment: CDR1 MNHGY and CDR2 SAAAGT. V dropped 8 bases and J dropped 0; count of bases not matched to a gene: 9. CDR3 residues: CASVPTGAVNTEAFF. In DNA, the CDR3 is TGTGCCAGCGTCCCAACAGGGGCGGTGAACACTGAAGCTTTCTTT.

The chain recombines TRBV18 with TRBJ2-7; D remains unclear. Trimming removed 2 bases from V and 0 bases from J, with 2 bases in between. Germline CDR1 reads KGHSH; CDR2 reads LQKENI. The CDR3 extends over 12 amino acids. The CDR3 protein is CASSPSSYEQYF. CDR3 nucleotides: TGTGCCAGCTCACCAAGCTCCTACGAGCAGTACTTC.

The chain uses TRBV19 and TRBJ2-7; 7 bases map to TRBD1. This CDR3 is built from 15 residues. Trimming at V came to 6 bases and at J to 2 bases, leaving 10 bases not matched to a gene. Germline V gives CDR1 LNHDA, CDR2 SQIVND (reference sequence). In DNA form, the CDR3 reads TGTGCCAGTAGCCTAATTCCAGGGGGAACCTACGAGCAGTACTTC. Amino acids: CASSLIPGGTYEQYF.

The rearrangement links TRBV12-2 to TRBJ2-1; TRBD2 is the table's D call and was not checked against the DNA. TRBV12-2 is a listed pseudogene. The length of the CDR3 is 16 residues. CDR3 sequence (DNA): TGTGCCACCCCCGTTTCGGGAGAGGCTTCCTACAATGAGCAGTTCTTC. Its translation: CATPVSGEASYNEQFF.

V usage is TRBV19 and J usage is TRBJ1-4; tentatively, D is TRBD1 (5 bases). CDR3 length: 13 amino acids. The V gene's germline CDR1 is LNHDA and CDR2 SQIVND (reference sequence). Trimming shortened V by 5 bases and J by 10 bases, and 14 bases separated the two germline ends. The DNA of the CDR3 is TGTGCCAGTAGTCTCCTGGGGGTCGGAAAACTGTTTTTT. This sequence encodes CASSLLGVGKLFF.

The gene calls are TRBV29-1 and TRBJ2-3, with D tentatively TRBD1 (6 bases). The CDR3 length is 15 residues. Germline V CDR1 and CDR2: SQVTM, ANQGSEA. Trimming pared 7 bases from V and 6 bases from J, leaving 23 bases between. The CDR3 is CSAQKGVGEIDTQYF. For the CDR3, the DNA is TGCAGCGCCCAGAAGGGGGTGGGAGAGATTGATACGCAGTATTTT.

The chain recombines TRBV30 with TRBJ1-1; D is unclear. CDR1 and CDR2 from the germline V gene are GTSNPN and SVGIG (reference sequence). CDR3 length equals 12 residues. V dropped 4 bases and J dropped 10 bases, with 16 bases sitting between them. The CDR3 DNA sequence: TGTGCCTGGACGATTCCCCCCAAGCGAGCTTTCTTT. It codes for CAWTIPPKRAFF.

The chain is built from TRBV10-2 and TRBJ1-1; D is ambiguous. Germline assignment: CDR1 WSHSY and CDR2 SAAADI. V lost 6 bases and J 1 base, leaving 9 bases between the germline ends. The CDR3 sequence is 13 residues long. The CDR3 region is CASREFKNTEAFF. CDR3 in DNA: TGCGCCAGCAGGGAATTCAAGAACACTGAAGCTTTCTTT.

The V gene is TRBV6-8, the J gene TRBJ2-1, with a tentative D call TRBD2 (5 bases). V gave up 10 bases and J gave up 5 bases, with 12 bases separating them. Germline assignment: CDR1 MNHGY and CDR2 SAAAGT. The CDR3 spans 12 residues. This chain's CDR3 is CAISRENNEQFF. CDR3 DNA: TGTGCCATCAGCCGGGAAAACAATGAGCAGTTCTTC.

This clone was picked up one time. The CDR3 loop reads CALDAEAGANVLTF. Written as DNA, the CDR3 is TGTGCCCTGGACGCTGAGGCTGGGGCCAACGTCCTGACTTTC. The chain recombines TRBV30 with TRBJ2-6; D call uncertain. The CDR3 runs 14 residues. The ends were cut back, 8 bases at V and 2 bases at J, with 13 bases in the middle. The germline CDR1 and CDR2 sequences are GTSNPN and SVGIG (reference sequence).

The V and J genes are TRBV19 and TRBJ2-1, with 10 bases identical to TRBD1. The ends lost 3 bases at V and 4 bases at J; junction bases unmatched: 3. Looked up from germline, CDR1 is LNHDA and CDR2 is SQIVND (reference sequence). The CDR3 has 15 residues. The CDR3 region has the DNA TGTGCCAGTAGTATGACAGGGGGCGGATACAATGAGCAGTTCTTC. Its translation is CASSMTGGGYNEQFF.

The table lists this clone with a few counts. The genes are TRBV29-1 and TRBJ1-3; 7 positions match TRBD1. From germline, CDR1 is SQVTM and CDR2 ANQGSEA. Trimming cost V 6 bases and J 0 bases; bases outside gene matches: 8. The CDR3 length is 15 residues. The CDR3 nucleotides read TGCAGCGTCCAGGGGGACAACTACTCTGGAAACACCATATATTTT. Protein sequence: CSVQGDNYSGNTIYF.

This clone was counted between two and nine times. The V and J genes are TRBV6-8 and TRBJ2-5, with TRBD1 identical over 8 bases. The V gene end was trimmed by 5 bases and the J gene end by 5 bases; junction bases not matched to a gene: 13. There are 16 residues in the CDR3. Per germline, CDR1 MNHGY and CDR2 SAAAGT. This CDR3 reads CASSAQQGQGGETQYF. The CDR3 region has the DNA TGTGCCAGCAGTGCCCAACAAGGACAGGGCGGGGAGACCCAGTACTTC.

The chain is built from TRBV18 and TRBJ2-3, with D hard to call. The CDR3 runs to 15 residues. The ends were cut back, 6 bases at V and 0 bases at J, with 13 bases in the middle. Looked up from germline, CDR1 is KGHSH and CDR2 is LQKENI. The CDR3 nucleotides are TGTGCCAGCTCTACGCACCCGCCAAGCACAGATACGCAGTATTTT. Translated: CASSTHPPSTDTQYF.

The CDR3 protein is CASSIDSQTSGRYIEQFF. For the CDR3, the DNA is TGTGCCAGTAGTATAGACTCCCAGACTAGCGGAAGATATATAGAGCAGTTCTTC. V gene TRBV19 combines with J gene TRBJ2-1; TRBD2 matches at 9 bases. Germline V lookup: CDR1 LNHDA, CDR2 SQIVND (reference sequence). J lost 10 bases, V lost 0 bases, and 16 bases had no gene match. There are 18 residues in the CDR3.

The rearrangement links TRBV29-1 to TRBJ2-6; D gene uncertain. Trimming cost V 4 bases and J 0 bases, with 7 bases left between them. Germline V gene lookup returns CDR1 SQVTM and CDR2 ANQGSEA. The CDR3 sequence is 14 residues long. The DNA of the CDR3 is TGCAGCGTTGGGTCGAACTCTGGGGCCAACGTCCTGACTTTC. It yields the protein CSVGSNSGANVLTF.

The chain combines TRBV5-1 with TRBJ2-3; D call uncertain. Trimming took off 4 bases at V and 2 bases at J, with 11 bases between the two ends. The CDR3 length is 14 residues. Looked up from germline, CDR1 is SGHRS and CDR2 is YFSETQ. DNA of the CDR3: TGCGCCAGCAGCCCGGACCCCCACACAGATACGCAGTATTTT. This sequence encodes CASSPDPHTDTQYF.

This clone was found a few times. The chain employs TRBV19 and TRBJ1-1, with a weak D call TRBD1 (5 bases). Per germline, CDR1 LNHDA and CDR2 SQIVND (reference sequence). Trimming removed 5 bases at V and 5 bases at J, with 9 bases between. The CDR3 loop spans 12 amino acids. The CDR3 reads CASSGDVTEAFF. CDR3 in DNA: TGTGCCAGTAGTGGGGACGTAACTGAAGCTTTCTTT.

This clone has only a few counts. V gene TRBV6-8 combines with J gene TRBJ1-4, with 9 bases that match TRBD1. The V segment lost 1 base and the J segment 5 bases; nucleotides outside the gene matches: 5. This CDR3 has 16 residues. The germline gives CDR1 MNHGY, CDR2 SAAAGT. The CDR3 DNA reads TGTGCCAGCAGTTACTTCGGACAGGGGAAAAATGAAAAACTGTTTTTT. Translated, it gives CASSYFGQGKNEKLFF.

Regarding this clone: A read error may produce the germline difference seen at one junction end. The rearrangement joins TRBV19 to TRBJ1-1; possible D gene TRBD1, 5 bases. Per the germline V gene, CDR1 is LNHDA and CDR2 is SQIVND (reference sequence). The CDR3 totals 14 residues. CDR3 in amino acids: CASSIGEGFTEVFF. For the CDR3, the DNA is TGTGCCAGTAGTATCGGTGAGGGGTTCACTGAAGTTTTCTTT.

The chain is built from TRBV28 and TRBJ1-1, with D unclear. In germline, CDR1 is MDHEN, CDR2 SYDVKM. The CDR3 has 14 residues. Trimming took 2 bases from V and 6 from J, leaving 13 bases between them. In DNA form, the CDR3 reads TGTGCCAGCAGTTTAGGCAGTGGTGGGTCTGAAGCTTTCTTT. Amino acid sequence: CASSLGSGGSEAFF.

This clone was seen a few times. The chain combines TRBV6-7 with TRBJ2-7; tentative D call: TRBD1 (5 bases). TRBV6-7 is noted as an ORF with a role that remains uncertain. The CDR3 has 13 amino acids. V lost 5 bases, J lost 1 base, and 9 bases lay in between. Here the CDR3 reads CASSTGNSYEQYF. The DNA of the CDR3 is TGTGCCAGCAGTACAGGTAATTCCTACGAGCAGTACTTC.

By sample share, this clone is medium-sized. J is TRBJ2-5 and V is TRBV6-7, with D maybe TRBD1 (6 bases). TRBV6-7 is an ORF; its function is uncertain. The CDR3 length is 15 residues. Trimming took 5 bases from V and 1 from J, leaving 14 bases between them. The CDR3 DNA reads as TGTGCCAGCAGTGAAAGTGGGGGCAGCCAAGAGACCCAGTACTTC. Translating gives CASSESGGSQETQYF.